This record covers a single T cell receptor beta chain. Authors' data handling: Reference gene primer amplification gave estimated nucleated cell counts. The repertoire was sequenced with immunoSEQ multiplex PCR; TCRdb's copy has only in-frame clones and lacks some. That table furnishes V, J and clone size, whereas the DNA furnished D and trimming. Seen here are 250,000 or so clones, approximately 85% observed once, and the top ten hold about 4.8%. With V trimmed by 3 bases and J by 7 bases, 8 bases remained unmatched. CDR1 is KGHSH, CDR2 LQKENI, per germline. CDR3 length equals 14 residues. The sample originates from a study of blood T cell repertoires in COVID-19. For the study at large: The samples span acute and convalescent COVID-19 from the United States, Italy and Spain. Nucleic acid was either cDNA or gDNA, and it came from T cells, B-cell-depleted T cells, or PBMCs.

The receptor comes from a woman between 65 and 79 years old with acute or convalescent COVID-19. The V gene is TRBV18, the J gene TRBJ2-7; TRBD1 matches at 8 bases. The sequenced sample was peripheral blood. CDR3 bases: TGTGCCAGCTCACCGGACAGGGTCACCCAAGAGCAGTACTTC. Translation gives CASSPDRVTQEQYF.